Listed below are T cell receptor beta chains from one sample, sequenced in a study of Ad26.COV2.S vaccination and SARS-CoV-2 variants. The protocol was immunoSEQ multiplex PCR, while the TCRdb copy is restricted to in-frame clones and leaves out a portion. The repertoire includes roughly 420,000 clones, about 91% of them detected once, and approximately 2.5% sits in the top ten. This specimen was peripheral blood, taken in a trial of Ad26.COV2.S vaccine versus placebo. These receptors were collected from a person between 18 and 60 years old who received the Ad26.COV2.S COVID-19 vaccine or a placebo. The CDR3 runs from the conserved cysteine through the conserved F or W. D genes are given only for firm matches. Expanded clones are given a class, and other clones once, few, many or no size at all.

v_gene	j_gene	abundance	len	d_gene	CDR3aa	CDR3nt
TRBV11-3	TRBJ2-1	.	13	.	CASSFQGYNEQFF	TGTGCCAGCAGCTTCCAGGGGTACAATGAGCAGTTCTTC
TRBV10-3	TRBJ1-6	.	17	TRBD1	CATQRTGRSSYNSPLHF	TGTGCCACCCAACGGACAGGTAGAAGCTCCTATAATTCACCCCTCCACTTT
TRBV6-2/TRBV6-3	TRBJ2-3	.	14	.	CASSGRGGSDTQYF	TGTGCCAGCAGTGGTCGGGGAGGCTCAGATACGCAGTATTTT
TRBV5-1	TRBJ2-3	.	16	TRBD2	CASSLVSGGVTDTQYF	TGCGCCAGCAGCTTGGTTAGCGGGGGGGTCACAGATACGCAGTATTTT
TRBV29-1	TRBJ1-1	.	15	.	CSVDDWGRGYTEAFF	TGCAGCGTTGATGACTGGGGCAGGGGTTACACTGAAGCTTTCTTT
TRBV5-1	TRBJ2-2	once	12	TRBD1	CASSLGTGGLFF	TGCGCCAGCAGCTTGGGGACAGGGGGACTGTTTTTT
TRBV28	TRBJ2-7	.	14	.	CASSLAPGWYEQYF	TGTGCCAGCAGCCTAGCTCCGGGATGGTACGAGCAGTACTTC
TRBV10-3	TRBJ1-1	.	15	TRBD1	CAISEPGQGNTEAFF	TGTGCCATCAGTGAGCCGGGACAGGGAAACACTGAAGCTTTCTTT
TRBV4-3	TRBJ2-3	.	19	TRBD2	CASSHGPRLAGDYTDTQYF	TGCGCCAGCAGCCACGGACCCCGACTAGCGGGAGATTACACAGATACGCAGTATTTT
TRBV10-1	TRBJ2-5	once	13	TRBD1	CASRGGTAETQYF	TGCGCCAGCAGGGGTGGGACAGCAGAAACCCAGTACTTC
TRBV24-1	TRBJ1-1	.	13	TRBD1	CATSEAHRGERFF	TGTGCCACCAGTGAGGCTCACAGGGGGGAGCGATTCTTT
TRBV15	TRBJ2-1	.	13	TRBD1	CATSRDDRGRQFF	TGTGCCACCAGCAGAGACGACAGGGGCAGGCAGTTCTTC
TRBV6-6	TRBJ2-1	once	12	.	CASSGGGNEQFF	TGTGCCAGCAGTGGGGGTGGCAATGAGCAGTTCTTC
TRBV30	TRBJ2-2	.	13	.	CAWKGRLVGELFF	TGTGCCTGGAAGGGCAGGCTGGTCGGGGAGCTGTTTTTT
TRBV7-2	TRBJ2-1	.	11	.	CASSFYNEQFF	TGTGCCAGCAGCTTTTATAATGAGCAGTTCTTC
TRBV2	TRBJ2-1	.	17	.	CARSYASRGSSYNEQFF	TGTGCCAGGAGCTACGCTTCCAGGGGATCCTCCTACAATGAGCAGTTCTTC
TRBV19	TRBJ2-1	.	16	TRBD1	CASSIDRTGEYNEQFF	TGTGCCAGTAGTATAGACCGGACAGGGGAATACAATGAGCAGTTCTTC
TRBV2	TRBJ2-7	.	12	.	CASSLDSYEQYF	TGTGCCAGCAGCCTGGACAGTTACGAGCAGTACTTC
TRBV15	TRBJ1-4	.	16	.	CATSRDPGQTNEKLFF	TGTGCCACCAGCAGAGATCCCGGACAGACGAATGAAAAACTGTTTTTT
TRBV2	TRBJ2-2	.	14	.	CASSRQTNTGELFF	TGTGCCAGCAGCCGACAGACAAACACCGGGGAGCTGTTTTTT
TRBV5-6	TRBJ1-5	.	16	.	CASSLGAGAHNQPQHF	TGTGCCAGCAGCTTAGGGGCAGGTGCCCACAATCAGCCCCAGCATTTT
TRBV2	TRBJ2-3	.	18	TRBD2	CASSRGLADVSSTDTQYF	TGTGCCAGCAGCCGGGGACTAGCGGACGTCTCTAGCACAGATACGCAGTATTTT
TRBV20-1	TRBJ1-5	few	11	.	CSARGNQPQHF	TGCAGTGCTAGGGGCAATCAGCCCCAGCATTTT
TRBV29-1	TRBJ1-2	.	12	.	CSVWLGGYGYTF	TGCAGCGTTTGGCTGGGCGGCTATGGCTACACCTTC
TRBV15	TRBJ2-2	.	13	.	CATSRAGTGELFF	TGTGCCACCAGCAGAGCTGGGACCGGGGAGCTGTTTTTT
TRBV14	TRBJ2-1	.	17	.	CASSPLARSAGLNEQFF	TGTGCCAGCAGCCCCCTAGCACGTTCCGCGGGCCTAAATGAGCAGTTCTTC
TRBV6-2/TRBV6-3	TRBJ2-1	.	16	.	CASSTPGQSSYNEQFF	TGTGCCAGCAGTACCCCGGGGCAGAGCTCCTACAATGAGCAGTTCTTC